The 28 T cell receptor beta chains below were found in one sample sequenced in a study of cytomegalovirus exposure and HLA in healthy donors. Vbeta (60) and Jbeta (13) primers were used in the PCR. Produced via immunoSEQ multiplex PCR; TCRdb's table is partial and in-frame only. Among about 100,000 clones listed, 70% were seen once. The sequenced sample was PBMCs. The receptors were gathered from a man in his forties in good health and CMV-seropositive.

The V and J genes are TRBV7-2 and TRBJ2-7; 9 nucleotides agree with TRBD2. The CDR3 has 14 amino acids. V trimming: 5 bases; J trimming: 3 bases; junction bases outside the gene matches: 5. Germline CDR1 and CDR2: SGHTA and FQGNSA. The CDR3 DNA reads TGTGCCAGCAGCCCATATAGCGGGAGCTACGAGCAGTACTTC. This sequence encodes CASSPYSGSYEQYF. Drawing the rest from reference TRBV7-2 and TRBJ2-7, the complete variable domain is GAGVSQSPSNKVTEKGKDVELRCDPISGHTALYWYRQSLGQGLEFLIYFQGNSAPDKSGLPSDRFSAERTGGSVSTLTIQRTQQEDSAVYLCASSPYSGSYEQYFGPGTRLTVT.

V is TRBV27 and J is TRBJ2-5, with 9 bases aligning to TRBD1. The V gene end was trimmed by 2 bases and the J gene end by 4 bases; junction bases not matched to a gene: 8. The CDR3 has 16 residues. Looked up from germline, CDR1 is MNHEY and CDR2 is SMNVEV (reference sequence). This CDR3 is CASSLAFTGGGETQYF. In nucleotides, the CDR3 is TGTGCCAGCAGTTTAGCCTTCACAGGGGGCGGAGAGACCCAGTACTTC.

The V call is TRBV5-6, the J call TRBJ2-7; 12 bases are shared with TRBD2. From germline, CDR1 is SGHDT and CDR2 YYEEEE. There are 14 residues in the CDR3. The V and J ends lost 4 bases and 4 bases, in that order; junction bases with no gene match: 3. Written as DNA, the CDR3 is TGTGCCAGCAGCCAGACTAGCGGGAGATACGAGCAGTACGTC. Its protein product is CASSQTSGRYEQYV.

The chain uses TRBV5-6 and TRBJ1-1; no clear D gene. CDR3 size: 14 residues. Per the germline V gene, CDR1 is SGHDT and CDR2 is YYEEEE. V dropped 0 bases and J dropped 0 bases, with 6 bases sitting between them. The CDR3 reads CASSLGTVNTEAFF. CDR3 nucleotide sequence: TGTGCCAGCAGCTTGGGAACGGTGAACACTGAAGCTTTCTTT.

The chain combines TRBV7-2 with TRBJ1-2, with D maybe TRBD1 (6 bases). Trimming took 5 bases from V and 5 from J, leaving 15 bases between them. CDR1 SGHTA and CDR2 FQGNSA come from the germline V gene. There are 14 residues in the CDR3. In DNA form, the CDR3 reads TGTGCCAGCAGCGCCAGACAGGCGAGGTATGGCTACACCTTC. It translates to CASSARQARYGYTF.

J is TRBJ2-7 and V is TRBV11-2; TRBD2 might be the D (6 bases). This CDR3 has 14 amino acids. V lost 5 bases and J lost 3, with 14 bases in between. Per germline, CDR1 SGHAT and CDR2 FQNNGV. CDR3 loop: CASSQQAGLYEQYF. DNA of the CDR3: TGTGCCAGCAGCCAGCAAGCGGGTCTCTACGAGCAGTACTTC.

This clone has only a few counts. The chain combines TRBV18 with TRBJ1-1; 7 bases are shared with TRBD1. V gave up 6 bases and J gave up 0 bases; unmatched junction bases: 4. The CDR3 spans 14 residues. Germline CDR1 is KGHSH and CDR2 is LQKENI. The CDR3, as DNA: TGTGCCAGCTCGGGGCAGGGGGTGAACACTGAAGCTTTCTTT. Amino acid sequence: CASSGQGVNTEAFF.

About this clone: Other DNA sequences of this sample code for an identical CDR3. V is TRBV9 and J is TRBJ2-3; TRBD2 is a possible D gene (6 bases). CDR3 size: 14 residues. Germline CDR1 reads SGDLS; CDR2 reads YYNGEE. V was clipped by 3 bases and J by 1 base, with 9 bases between them. The DNA of the CDR3 is TGTGCCAGCAGCGGCGGGACTCGCACAGATACGCAGTATTTT. Translated, it gives CASSGGTRTDTQYF.

The chain carries TRBV7-3 and TRBJ2-3; no clear D gene. This CDR3 has 12 residues. Trimming took off 5 bases at V and 5 bases at J, with 8 bases between the two ends. CDR1 is SGHTA, CDR2 FQGTGA, per germline. This chain's CDR3 is CASSITGDTQYF. The CDR3, as DNA: TGTGCCAGCAGCATCACGGGAGATACGCAGTATTTT.

The CDR3 DNA is TGTGCCAGCAGGCGCGGGACTAGCGAGGAGGGCACAGATACGCAGTATTTT. It is translated as CASRRGTSEEGTDTQYF. This chain joins TRBV2 and TRBJ2-3, with TRBD2 identical over 10 bases. The CDR3 is 17 amino acids. Germline loops: CDR1 SNHLY, CDR2 FYNNEI. V was pared by 6 bases and J by 1 base, with 10 bases of the junction left unmatched. Using reference TRBV2 and TRBJ2-3 for the parts outside the CDR3, the full variable domain is EPEVTQTPSHQVTQMGQEVILRCVPISNHLYFYWYRQILGQKVEFLVSFYNNEISEKSEIFDDQFSVERPDGSNFTLKIRSTKLEDSAMYFCASRRGTSEEGTDTQYFGPGTRLTVL.

The genes are TRBV10-3 and TRBJ1-4; D perhaps matches TRBD1 (5 bases). This CDR3 comprises 15 residues. Trimming pared 3 bases from V and 2 bases from J, leaving 10 bases between. Germline CDR1 is ENHRY and CDR2 is SYGVKD. As DNA, the CDR3 is TGTGCCATCAGTGATAAGGGGTTGACTAATGAAAAACTGTTTTTT. The encoded protein is CAISDKGLTNEKLFF.

The chain uses TRBV5-1 and TRBJ2-5; 7 bases match TRBD1. V shed 4 bases and J 5 bases; nucleotides not matched to a gene: 17. This CDR3 has 17 residues. Germline CDR1 and CDR2: SGHRS and YFSETQ. The CDR3 DNA reads TGCGCCAGCAGCAAGGGGCCCGGGACAGAGGGTCTTGAGACCCAGTACTTC. Translated, it gives CASSKGPGTEGLETQYF.

The chain recombines TRBV19 with TRBJ1-1, with 7 bases matching TRBD1. Germline assignment: CDR1 LNHDA and CDR2 SQIVND (reference sequence). V lost 5 bases to trimming and J lost 2 bases; unmatched junction nucleotides: 5. CDR3 size: 14 residues. As DNA, the CDR3 is TGTGCCAGTAGTCGACAGGGCGGAAACACTGAAGCTTTCTTT. It is translated as CASSRQGGNTEAFF.

This chain joins TRBV6-1 and TRBJ2-7; 7 bases align to TRBD1. The CDR3 covers 14 residues. Per germline, CDR1 MNHNS and CDR2 SASEGT. V shed 7 bases and J 4 bases; nucleotides not matched to a gene: 10. CDR3 DNA sequence: TGTGCCAGCACCACTAAGGGGGCGGGTTACGAGCAGTACGTC. It specifies CASTTKGAGYEQYV.

This clone was observed a handful of times. V and J are TRBV4-1 and TRBJ1-2; a weak D match, TRBD1 (6 bases). Looked up from germline, CDR1 is MGHRA and CDR2 is YSYEKL. V was cut by 1 base and J by 4 bases, with 10 bases left in between. The CDR3 loop spans 14 amino acids. The CDR3 bases are TGCGCCAGCAGCCAAGGGATACAGGGCTATGGCTACACCTTC. Translation gives CASSQGIQGYGYTF.

With regard to this clone: The germline gene is not matched at one end of the junction; a read error may be the cause. The rearrangement links TRBV7-9 to TRBJ2-1; TRBD2 might be the D (6 bases). Germline assignment: CDR1 SEHNR and CDR2 FQNEAQ (reference sequence). The CDR3 loop spans 16 amino acids. Here the CDR3 DNA reads TGTTCCAGCAGCTTAACACGATCTAGCGCCTACAATGAGCAGTTCTTC. This sequence encodes CSSSLTRSSAYNEQFF. The complete variable domain, with remaining parts taken from reference TRBV7-9 and TRBJ2-1, reads DTGVSQNPRHKITKRGQNVTFRCDPISEHNRLYWYRQTLGQGPEFLTYFQNEAQLEKSRLLSDRFSAERPKGSFSTLEIQRTEQGDSAMYLCSSSLTRSSAYNEQFFGPGTRLTVL.

This sequence joins TRBV4-1 and TRBJ2-5, with TRBD2 matching 12 bases. The germline CDR1 and CDR2 sequences are MGHRA and YSYEKL. Trimming cost V 0 bases and J 6 bases; bases outside gene matches: 11. The CDR3 spans 18 residues. The CDR3 DNA reads as TGCGCCAGCAGCCAAGACTCCACTTGGACTAGCGGGAAAAAGACCCAGTACTTC. It translates to CASSQDSTWTSGKKTQYF.

V and J are TRBV19 and TRBJ1-1, with TRBD1 as a possible D gene (6 bases). The germline V and J ends were trimmed by 6 bases and 1 base, with 9 bases remaining between them. Germline V gene data show CDR1 as LNHDA and CDR2 as SQIVND (reference sequence). CDR3 size: 13 residues. CDR3 region: CASRMGANTEAFF. CDR3 in DNA: TGTGCCAGTAGGATGGGGGCGAACACTGAAGCTTTCTTT.

The CDR3 loop reads CASSPIAGGGIHGYTF. DNA for the CDR3: TGCGCCAGCAGCCCTATTGCGGGGGGCGGTATCCATGGCTACACCTTC. J is TRBJ1-2 and V is TRBV5-1, with D possibly matching TRBD1 (6 bases). Germline lookup yields CDR1 SGHRS and CDR2 YFSETQ. V gave up 4 bases and J gave up 6 bases, with 22 bases separating them. The CDR3 spans 16 residues.

The chain carries TRBV4-1 and TRBJ2-5; 7 bases are shared with TRBD1. J lost 12 bases, V lost 0 bases, and 13 bases had no gene match. CDR3 size: 15 residues. Germline loops: CDR1 MGHRA, CDR2 YSYEKL. CDR3 amino acids: CASSQDPDRVGRKYF. The CDR3 bases are TGCGCCAGCAGCCAAGATCCCGACAGGGTGGGACGGAAGTACTTC.

This clone has only a few counts. The gene calls are TRBV5-4 and TRBJ2-2; 7 bases fit TRBD2. Germline values: CDR1 SGHNT, CDR2 YYREEE (reference sequence). V shed 0 bases and J 4 bases; nucleotides not matched to a gene: 3. The CDR3 is 15 residues long. The CDR3 spells CASSLGREGTGELFF. The DNA for the CDR3 is TGTGCCAGCAGCTTGGGCAGGGAGGGCACCGGGGAGCTGTTTTTT.

This clone was recorded many times. The V and J genes are TRBV7-9 and TRBJ2-2; TRBD2 matches 9 bases. Germline CDR1 reads SEHNR; CDR2 reads FQNEAQ (reference sequence). Trimming removed 7 bases from V and 2 bases from J; junction bases left unmatched: 14. The CDR3 extends over 18 amino acids. This CDR3 reads CASKMDPQREVNTGELFF. CDR3 DNA sequence: TGTGCCAGCAAGATGGATCCCCAGCGGGAGGTAAACACCGGGGAGCTGTTTTTT.

The V call is TRBV5-6, the J call TRBJ2-7; 7 nucleotides align to TRBD1. CDR3 length: 14 amino acids. V lost 4 bases to trimming and J lost 5 bases; unmatched junction nucleotides: 9. The germline V gene encodes CDR1 SGHDT and CDR2 YYEEEE. The CDR3 DNA is TGTGCCAGCAGCAAGCAGGGGGAAGGGGACGAGCAGTACTTC. Translating it yields CASSKQGEGDEQYF.

This CDR3 is CASSLGGTGELFF. The DNA for the CDR3 is TGTGCCAGCAGCTTGGGGGGCACCGGGGAGCTGTTTTTT. The chain is built from TRBV11-1 and TRBJ2-2, with D maybe TRBD2 (6 bases). Germline V CDR1 and CDR2: SGHAT, FQDESV (reference sequence). Deletions cut 3 bases from V and 4 bases from J, with 6 bases between. The CDR3 runs to 13 residues. Together with reference TRBV11-1 and TRBJ2-2, the CDR3 gives the full variable domain: EAEVAQSPRYKITEKSQAVAFWCDPISGHATLYWYRQILGQGPELLVQFQDESVVDDSQLPKDRFSAERLKGVDSTLKIQPAELGDSAMYLCASSLGGTGELFFGEGSRLTVL.

V gene TRBV7-8 combines with J gene TRBJ2-1; no firm D call. The germline V gene encodes CDR1 SGHVS and CDR2 FQNEAQ. The germline V and J ends were trimmed by 2 bases and 10 bases, with 12 bases remaining between them. The CDR3 runs 13 residues. The CDR3 nucleotides are TGTGCCAGCAGCTTATCCCCGTTGGGCGAGCAGTTCTTC. Protein product: CASSLSPLGEQFF.

This clone was detected a few times. This chain connects TRBV28 to TRBJ1-2; 8 bases align to TRBD1. Looked up from germline, CDR1 is MDHEN and CDR2 is SYDVKM. The CDR3 extends over 15 amino acids. V shed 2 bases, J shed 8 bases, and the junction held 10 bases outside the gene matches. The CDR3 sequence: CASSLDQTGVRGYTF. CDR3 DNA sequence: TGTGCCAGCAGTTTAGACCAGACAGGGGTGAGGGGCTACACCTTC.

J is TRBJ2-1 and V is TRBV7-6; D is perhaps TRBD2 (5 bases). The CDR3 has 14 residues. Germline assignment: CDR1 SGHVS and CDR2 FNYEAQ. Trimming took off 1 base at V and 6 bases at J, with 10 bases between the two ends. The DNA of the CDR3 is TGTGCCAGCAGCTTAGGGCCGGCGGGCAATGAGCAGTTCTTC. Its translation: CASSLGPAGNEQFF.

V usage is TRBV4-2 and J usage is TRBJ2-1; TRBD2 matches 10 bases. The V and J ends lost 4 bases and 4 bases, in that order; junction bases with no gene match: 7. This CDR3 has 16 residues. Germline-derived CDR1 and CDR2 are LGHNA and YNFKEQ. As DNA, the CDR3 is TGTGCCAGCAGCCTACGGACTAGCGGACAGTACAATGAGCAGTTCTTC. Its protein product is CASSLRTSGQYNEQFF.